A single T cell receptor beta chain is shown here with its context. Antigen specificity is unknown. These data originate in a study of cytomegalovirus exposure and HLA in healthy donors. The method was immunoSEQ multiplex PCR; TCRdb's version includes in-frame clones alone and lacks a portion of them. The sample shows about 140,000 clones, 87% of them seen only once. Study results and limitations: According to a subsequent analysis, TCR clusters from the first cohort were inclined to appear together in the 120 validation repertoires. The study flagged roughly 150 TCR beta chains as cytomegalovirus-associated.

Separate from the approximately 670-subject first cohort, the approximately 120-subject validation cohort was the one that the donors belonged to. Sequenced input: PBMCs. This receptor was identified in a man aged 18 to 30 in good health and CMV-seropositive.

CDR3 DNA: TGTGCCAGTAGTATCGGAGTAGCGGGGGGCTACGAGCAGTACTTC. Translating it yields CASSIGVAGGYEQYF. The J gene is TRBJ2-7, the V gene TRBV19, with TRBD2 identical over 10 bases. Germline V gene lookup returns CDR1 LNHDA and CDR2 SQIVND (reference sequence). This CDR3 has 15 residues. V lost 3 bases and J lost 3; bases outside the gene matches: 5.